The 27 T cell receptor beta chains below were found in one sample sequenced in a study of CD8 T cells in Susac syndrome. It was with random hexamers that 0.5 to 1 ug RNA was reverse transcribed. TCRdb passed the immunoSEQ multiplex PCR reads through MiXCR, listing each CDR3 protein once. The sample has tens of thousands of distinct CDR3 sequences, 94% seen once. What was sequenced was CD8+ T cells from PBMCs. All receptors derive from a human donor with Susac syndrome.

The V call is TRBV2, the J call TRBJ2-5; tentatively, D is TRBD2 (6 bases). Trimming cost V 6 bases and J 1 base, with 12 bases left between them. Germline CDR1 is SNHLY and CDR2 is FYNNEI. The CDR3 loop spans 14 amino acids. CDR3 sequence (DNA): TGTGCCAGCAGGGCGCGGGGAAGCCAAGAGACCCAGTACTTC. Protein sequence: CASRARGSQETQYF.

This chain connects TRBV6-5 to TRBJ1-4, with 8 bases that match TRBD1. The CDR3 spans 15 residues. In germline, CDR1 is MNHEY, CDR2 SVGAGI. Trimming removed 5 bases from V and 1 base from J; junction bases left unmatched: 3. The CDR3 sequence is CASSDRGRTNEKLFF. The DNA of the CDR3 is TGTGCCAGCAGTGACAGGGGCAGAACTAATGAAAAACTGTTTTTT.

CDR3 sequence: CASSLRGGQDTQYF. The CDR3 bases are TGTGCCAGCAGCCTGCGGGGGGGCCAAGATACGCAGTATTTT. The J gene is TRBJ2-3, the V gene TRBV14, with 9 bases fitting TRBD2. V gave up 4 bases and J gave up 5 bases; unmatched junction bases: 4. The CDR3 has 14 amino acids. CDR1 is SGHDN, CDR2 FVKESK, per germline. The full variable domain, with the rest looked up from reference TRBV14 and TRBJ2-3, is EAGVTQFPSHSVIEKGQTVTLRCDPISGHDNLYWYRRVMGKEIKFLLHFVKESKQDESGMPNNRFLAERTGGTYSTLKVQPAELEDSGVYFCASSLRGGQDTQYFGPGTRLTVL.

Here the CDR3 reads CASSYSATSEQYF. CDR3 bases: TGTGCCAGCAGTTACTCAGCCACCAGCGAGCAGTACTTC. The V call is TRBV6-5, the J call TRBJ2-7, with no clear D. V lost 0 bases and J 6 bases, leaving 9 bases between the germline ends. This CDR3 comprises 13 residues. Germline values: CDR1 MNHEY, CDR2 SVGAGI.

The chain links TRBV29-1 to TRBJ1-2; 9 nucleotides match TRBD1. Germline lookup yields CDR1 SQVTM and CDR2 ANQGSEA. Losses at the gene ends were 4 bases for V and 6 bases for J; bases not matched to a gene: 3. CDR3 size: 12 residues. The CDR3 sequence is CSVGRDRDGYTF. For the CDR3, the DNA is TGCAGCGTTGGCCGGGACAGGGATGGCTACACCTTC. The full variable domain, its missing parts supplied by reference TRBV29-1 and TRBJ1-2, is SAVISQKPSRDICQRGTSLTIQCQVDSQVTMMFWYRQQPGQSLTLIATANQGSEATYESGFVIDKFPISRPNLTFSTLTVSNMSPEDSSIYLCSVGRDRDGYTFGSGTRLTVV.

This chain uses TRBV5-6 with TRBJ2-7, with 8 bases matching TRBD1. The CDR3 loop spans 15 amino acids. Germline trimming cut 0 bases from V and 3 bases from J; bases unmatched to any gene: 5. The germline V gene encodes CDR1 SGHDT and CDR2 YYEEEE. As DNA, the CDR3 is TGTGCCAGCAGCTTGGAGGCAGGGGGCGGCTACGAGCAGTACTTC. Translation: CASSLEAGGGYEQYF.

This chain connects TRBV6-2 or TRBV6-3 to TRBJ2-1; the match to TRBD2 covers 7 bases. The CDR3 loop spans 14 amino acids. Trimming cost V 5 bases and J 2 bases; bases outside gene matches: 3. Germline loops: CDR1 MNHEY, CDR2 SVGEGT. CDR3 sequence (DNA): TGTGCCAGCAGTAAGCGGGGAGCCTACAATGAGCAGTTCTTC. Residues: CASSKRGAYNEQFF.

The CDR3 region is CASSLLRSSYEQYF. The CDR3 DNA reads as TGTGCCAGCAGTTTACTAAGAAGCTCCTACGAGCAGTACTTC. V and J are TRBV27 and TRBJ2-7; D gene uncertain. The CDR3 is 14 residues long. The V and J ends lost 2 bases and 0 bases respectively, with 8 bases between them. Germline CDR1 reads MNHEY; CDR2 reads SMNVEV (reference sequence).

V usage is TRBV7-9 and J usage is TRBJ2-7; D gene ambiguous. The CDR3 extends over 13 amino acids. V lost 4 bases and J lost 3, with 10 bases in between. Germline lookup yields CDR1 SEHNR and CDR2 FQNEAQ (reference sequence). The CDR3 is CASSSRPFYEQYF. The CDR3, as DNA: TGTGCCAGCAGCTCCCGACCATTCTACGAGCAGTACTTC.

Only one count was recorded for this clonotype. The chain recombines TRBV5-6 with TRBJ2-2, with a possible D match to TRBD1 (5 bases). The V end was cut by 4 bases, the J end by 4 bases, with 11 bases between. The CDR3 sequence is 14 residues long. CDR1 is SGHDT, CDR2 YYEEEE, per germline. CDR3 amino acids: CASSGALSTGELFF. In DNA, the CDR3 is TGTGCCAGCAGCGGGGCGCTCAGCACCGGGGAGCTGTTTTTT.

The V gene is TRBV4-1, the J gene TRBJ1-6, with D possibly TRBD1 on 5 matching bases. The CDR3 consists of 13 residues. Germline CDR1 is MGHRA and CDR2 is YSYEKL. V lost 1 base and J lost 10, with 8 bases in between. CDR3 region: CASSQVRGSPLHF. In DNA form, the CDR3 reads TGCGCCAGCAGCCAAGTTCGGGGCTCACCCCTCCACTTT.

The chain uses TRBV10-3 and TRBJ2-1; 9 bases match TRBD2. The CDR3 extends over 13 amino acids. Germline assignment: CDR1 ENHRY and CDR2 SYGVKD. V shed 3 bases, J shed 8 bases, and the junction held 2 bases outside the gene matches. The CDR3 DNA reads TGTGCCATCAGTGATTCTAGCGGGGATGAGCAGTTCTTC. This translates into CAISDSSGDEQFF.

J is TRBJ2-2 and V is TRBV27; D is undetermined. This CDR3 has 13 residues. Per germline, CDR1 MNHEY and CDR2 SMNVEV (reference sequence). Trimming cost V 5 bases and J 2 bases, with 6 bases left between them. The CDR3 is CASSLSNTGELFF. The CDR3, as DNA: TGTGCCAGCAGTCTCTCTAACACCGGGGAGCTGTTTTTT.

This clonotype was seen just once. This rearrangement joins TRBV9 to TRBJ1-1; the D is unclear. V was trimmed by 7 bases and J by 11 bases, leaving 12 bases between them. This CDR3 spans 10 amino acids. Germline lookup yields CDR1 SGDLS and CDR2 YYNGEE. The CDR3 is CASGARAAFF. The CDR3 bases are TGTGCCAGCGGTGCCCGGGCGGCTTTCTTT.

This clonotype appeared once. The gene calls are TRBV12-5 and TRBJ2-1; a possible D gene is TRBD2 (6 bases). Germline V gene data show CDR1 as LGHNT and CDR2 as FRNRAP. CDR3 length: 19 residues. V was pared by 1 base and J by 0 bases, with 19 bases between. CDR3 DNA sequence: TGTGCTAGTGGTTTGGGACCTTACCGGGACTCCCTCTCCTACAATGAGCAGTTCTTC. Translated, it gives CASGLGPYRDSLSYNEQFF. The entire variable domain, with the rest obtained from reference TRBV12-5 and TRBJ2-1, is as follows: DARVTQTPRHKVTEMGQEVTMRCQPILGHNTVFWYRQTMMQGLELLAYFRNRAPLDDSGMPKDRFSAEMPDATLATLKIQPSEPRDSAVYFCASGLGPYRDSLSYNEQFFGPGTRLTVL.

CDR3 sequence (DNA): TGTGCCAGCAGTAAGAGTGGGAAACTGTTTTTT. This encodes CASSKSGKLFF. This chain joins TRBV9 and TRBJ1-4; D gene unclear. This CDR3 has 11 residues. Germline V gives CDR1 SGDLS, CDR2 YYNGEE. Trimming left V 5 bases short and J 11 bases short, with 10 bases between.

This chain links TRBV6-5 with TRBJ2-7; the D gene is possibly TRBD2 (5 bases). The CDR3 runs to 15 residues. The germline V gene encodes CDR1 MNHEY and CDR2 SVGAGI. Trimming pared 6 bases from V and 1 base from J, leaving 16 bases between. This CDR3 is CASSPRPGYSYEQYF. CDR3 bases: TGTGCCAGCAGCCCCCGTCCGGGATATTCCTACGAGCAGTACTTC.

This clonotype was seen only once. The chain uses TRBV9 and TRBJ1-4; D is possibly TRBD1 (6 bases). Trimming left V 4 bases short and J 7 bases short, with 17 bases between. The germline gives CDR1 SGDLS, CDR2 YYNGEE. The length of the CDR3 is 15 residues. The CDR3 loop is CASSNHRVDREKLFF. The CDR3 DNA sequence: TGTGCCAGCAGCAACCACAGGGTGGATCGTGAAAAACTGTTTTTT.

This chain links TRBV29-1 with TRBJ1-2; TRBD1 might be the D (5 bases). This CDR3 has 16 amino acids. Germline loops: CDR1 SQVTM, CDR2 ANQGSEA. V shed 6 bases and J shed 8 bases, with 28 bases lying between them. In nucleotides, the CDR3 is TGCAGCGTCCCGAGCCCTCGGGACCGCCACTATGTAGGCTACACCTTC. Its translation is CSVPSPRDRHYVGYTF.

Here the CDR3 reads CASSHKARGAGELFF. The CDR3 nucleotides are TGTGCCAGCAGCCACAAGGCCAGGGGAGCCGGGGAGCTGTTTTTT. V usage is TRBV7-9 and J usage is TRBJ2-2; perhaps TRBD1 as D (6 bases). In germline, CDR1 is SEHNR, CDR2 FQNEAQ (reference sequence). This CDR3 spans 15 amino acids. The V end was cut by 5 bases, the J end by 6 bases, with 16 bases between. Full variable domain (remainder filled in from reference TRBV7-9 and TRBJ2-2): DTGVSQNPRHKITKRGQNVTFRCDPISEHNRLYWYRQTLGQGPEFLTYFQNEAQLEKSRLLSDRFSAERPKGSFSTLEIQRTEQGDSAMYLCASSHKARGAGELFFGEGSRLTVL.

The J gene is TRBJ2-1, the V gene TRBV25-1; a weak D match, TRBD2 (5 bases). Looked up from germline, CDR1 is MGHDK and CDR2 is SYGVNS. This CDR3 spans 14 amino acids. V lost 2 bases and J lost 2, with 7 bases in between. The CDR3 is CASSEPGTYNEQFF. CDR3 coding DNA: TGTGCCAGCAGTGAACCCGGGACCTACAATGAGCAGTTCTTC.

The rearrangement links TRBV23-1 to TRBJ2-1; 11 nucleotides agree with TRBD2. TRBV23-1 qualifies as an ORF whose function is uncertain. Losses at the gene ends were 2 bases for V and 1 base for J; bases not matched to a gene: 1. The CDR3 runs to 16 residues. CDR3 nucleotides: TGCGCCAGCAGTCAACGACTAGCGGGATCCTACAATGAGCAGTTCTTC. It yields the protein CASSQRLAGSYNEQFF.

V is TRBV29-1 and J is TRBJ1-1; D perhaps matches TRBD1 (6 bases). Deletions cut 7 bases from V and 8 bases from J, with 11 bases between. This CDR3 comprises 10 residues. Germline V gene sequence: CDR1 SQVTM, CDR2 ANQGSEA. The CDR3 region is CSADGTEAFF. In nucleotides, the CDR3 is TGCAGCGCCGATGGGACAGAAGCTTTCTTT. The complete variable domain, with remaining parts taken from reference TRBV29-1 and TRBJ1-1, reads SAVISQKPSRDICQRGTSLTIQCQVDSQVTMMFWYRQQPGQSLTLIATANQGSEATYESGFVIDKFPISRPNLTFSTLTVSNMSPEDSSIYLCSADGTEAFFGQGTRLTVV.

This clonotype was seen just once. This CDR3 is CASSLTRTLSLGYTF. The CDR3 DNA follows: TGTGCCAGCAGTTTAACCCGGACCCTTAGCCTTGGCTACACCTTC. The V gene is TRBV27, the J gene TRBJ1-2; D call uncertain. V was cut by 2 bases and J by 7 bases, with 17 bases left in between. The CDR3 is 15 residues long. The germline gives CDR1 MNHEY, CDR2 SMNVEV (reference sequence).

The chain uses TRBV4-3 and TRBJ2-1, with D perhaps matching TRBD1 (6 bases). CDR1 LGHNA and CDR2 YSLEER come from the germline V gene. CDR3 length equals 14 residues. V shed 0 bases and J shed 7 bases, with 10 bases lying between them. For the CDR3, the DNA is TGCGCCAGCAGCCAAGAAACAGGGATAAATGAGCAGTTCTTC. It codes for CASSQETGINEQFF.

The genes are TRBV6-4 and TRBJ2-3; a weak D match, TRBD2 (5 bases). Per germline, CDR1 MRHNA and CDR2 SNTAGT. The CDR3 length is 14 residues. V shed 5 bases and J shed 2 bases, with 11 bases lying between them. CDR3 DNA: TGTGCCAGCAGTCCCGGACTGTCCACAGATACGCAGTATTTT. Translating it yields CASSPGLSTDTQYF.

The chain is built from TRBV28 and TRBJ2-7; D is undetermined. With 7 bases removed from V and 6 bases from J, the gap between germline ends came to 10 bases. The CDR3 is made up of 11 amino acids. The V gene's germline CDR1 is MDHEN and CDR2 SYDVKM. The CDR3 DNA is TGTGCCAGCACCTACTCCCTCGAGCAGTACTTC. It encodes CASTYSLEQYF.